The clone carrying this TCR beta chain has at least ten counts. Its antigen is still unknown. This entry comes from a study of T cells after yellow fever vaccination. Study-wide results and limits: The CD4 compartment and the CD8 compartment contained a small share of clonotypes in common.

TCRdb re-called the 5' RACE reads through MiXCR, storing one row per CDR3 protein. The sample has roughly 79,000 distinct CDR3 sequences, around 7.8% seen once. CDR1 MGHRA and CDR2 YSYEKL come from the germline V gene. The CDR3 covers 14 residues. V gave up 7 bases and J gave up 3 bases, with 13 bases separating them. The rearrangement joins TRBV4-1 to TRBJ2-1; perhaps D is TRBD1 or TRBD2 (5 bases each). The input for sequencing was CD8+ T cells sorted from PBMCs, taken more than 8 days after the first yellow fever vaccination. The TCR comes from a man between 18 and 35 years old who received the YFV17D yellow fever vaccine. The CDR3 spells CASNQGVVYNEQFF. The CDR3 DNA sequence: TGCGCCAGCAATCAGGGAGTGGTCTACAATGAGCAGTTCTTC.